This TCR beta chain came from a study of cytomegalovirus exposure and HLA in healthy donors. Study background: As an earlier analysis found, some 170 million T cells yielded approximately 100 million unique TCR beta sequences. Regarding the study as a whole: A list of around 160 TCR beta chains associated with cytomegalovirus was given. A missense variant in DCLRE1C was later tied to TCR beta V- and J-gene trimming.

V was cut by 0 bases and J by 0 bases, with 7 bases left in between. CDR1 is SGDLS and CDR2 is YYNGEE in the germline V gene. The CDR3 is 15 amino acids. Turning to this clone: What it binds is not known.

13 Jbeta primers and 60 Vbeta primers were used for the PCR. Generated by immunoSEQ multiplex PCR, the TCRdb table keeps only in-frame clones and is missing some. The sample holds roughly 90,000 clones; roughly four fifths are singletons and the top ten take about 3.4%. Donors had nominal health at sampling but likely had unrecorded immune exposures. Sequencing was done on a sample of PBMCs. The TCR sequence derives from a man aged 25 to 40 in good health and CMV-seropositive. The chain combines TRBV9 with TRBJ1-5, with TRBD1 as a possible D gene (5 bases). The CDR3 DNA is TGTGCCAGCAGCGTAGGGGACTCTAGCAATCAGCCCCAGCATTTT. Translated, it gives CASSVGDSSNQPQHF.